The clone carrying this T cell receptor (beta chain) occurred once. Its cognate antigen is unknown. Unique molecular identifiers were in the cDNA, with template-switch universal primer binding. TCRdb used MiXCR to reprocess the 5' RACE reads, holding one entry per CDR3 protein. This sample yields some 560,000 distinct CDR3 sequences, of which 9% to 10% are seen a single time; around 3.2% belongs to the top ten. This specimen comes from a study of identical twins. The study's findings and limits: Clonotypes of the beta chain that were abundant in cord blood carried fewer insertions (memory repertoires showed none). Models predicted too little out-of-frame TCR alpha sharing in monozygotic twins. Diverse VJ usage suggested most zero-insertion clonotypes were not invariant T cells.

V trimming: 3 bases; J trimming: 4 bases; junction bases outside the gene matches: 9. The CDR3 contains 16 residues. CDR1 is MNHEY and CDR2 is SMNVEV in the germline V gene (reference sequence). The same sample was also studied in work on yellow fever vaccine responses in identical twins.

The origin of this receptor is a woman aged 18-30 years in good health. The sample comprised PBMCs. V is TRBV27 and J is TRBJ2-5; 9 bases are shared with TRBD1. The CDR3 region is CASSFLGQGVTETQYF. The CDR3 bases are TGTGCCAGCAGTTTCCTGGGACAGGGAGTAACAGAGACCCAGTACTTC.